This T cell receptor (beta chain) was recorded in a study of identical twins. TCRdb re-called the 5' RACE reads through MiXCR, storing one row per CDR3 protein. The sample consists of around 530,000 distinct CDR3 sequences, roughly 15% of them appearing once. Study conclusions and caveats: Among beta out-of-frame sequences, excess sharing between twins appeared weaker.

On this clonotype itself: What it binds is not known.

CDR3 length: 15 amino acids. Germline V gene lookup returns CDR1 SNHLY and CDR2 FYNNEI. After removal of 5 bases from V and 7 bases from J, the junction contained 8 bases not matched to a gene. These data also formed part of another study, on yellow fever vaccine responses in identical twins.

Material for sequencing was CD4+ T cells sorted from blood. The chain combines TRBV2 with TRBJ2-1; 10 positions match TRBD1. The clonotype was recovered from a woman aged 18-30 years in good health. CDR3 loop: CASSQDRGIRNEQFF. CDR3 coding DNA: TGTGCCAGCAGTCAGGACAGGGGGATAAGAAATGAGCAGTTCTTC.